The clone carrying this T cell receptor (beta chain) turned up a few times. Its antigen is currently unknown. Time point: newly diagnosed GD, antithyroid drugs for less than 3 months. The TCR library used RNA extracted from PBMCs. The data derive from a study of regulatory T cells in long-lasting Graves disease. General study results and limits: Sharing of public clonotypes was greater in persistent patients (over 2,500) than in new patients (about 970). Favored usage of TRBV28, TRBJ1-2 and TRBJ2-5 was recorded in persistent disease.

V was trimmed by 3 bases and J by 2 bases, leaving 14 bases between them. CDR3 size: 15 residues. Per the germline V gene, CDR1 is LNHDA and CDR2 is SQIVND (reference sequence). Construction of TCR beta libraries relied on iRepertoire HTBI primers and on Arm-PCR targeting CDR3 regions. TCRdb reprocessed the multiplex PCR reads via MiXCR and lists one record per CDR3 protein. Of under 500,000 distinct CDR3 sequences listed, over 15% were seen once; the top ten hold around 10%. These data also featured in a second study, about T cells in Graves' hyperthyroidism and ophthalmopathy. That investigation notes: TCR CDR3 underwent first-round RT-PCR with the HTBI primer set. Through a model of 13 V-J features, ophthalmopathy was separated from stable hyperthyroidism.

The genes are TRBV19 and TRBJ2-7, with D perhaps TRBD1 (7 bases). The receptor was isolated from a woman between 25 and 40 years old with Graves disease. Sequenced material: peripheral blood mononuclear cells (PBMCs), taken at new diagnosis, from a patient treated with antithyroid drugs. The CDR3 loop is CASSIGGTVTYEQYF. The CDR3 DNA sequence: TGTGCCAGTAGTATTGGGGGGACAGTAACCTACGAGCAGTACTTC.